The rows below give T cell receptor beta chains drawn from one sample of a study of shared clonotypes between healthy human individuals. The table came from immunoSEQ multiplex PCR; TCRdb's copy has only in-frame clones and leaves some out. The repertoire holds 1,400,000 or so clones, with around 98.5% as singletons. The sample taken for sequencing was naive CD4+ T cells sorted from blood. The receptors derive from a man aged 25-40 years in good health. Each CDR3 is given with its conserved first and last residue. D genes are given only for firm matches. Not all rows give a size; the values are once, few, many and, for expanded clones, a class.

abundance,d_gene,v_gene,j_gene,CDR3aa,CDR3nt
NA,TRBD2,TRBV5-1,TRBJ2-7,CASSLGGLAGGYEQYF,TGCGCCAGCAGCTTGGGGGGTCTAGCGGGAGGCTACGAGCAGTACTTC
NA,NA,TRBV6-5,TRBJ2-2,CASSKDTGELFF,TGTGCCAGCAGCAAAGATACCGGGGAGCTGTTTTTT
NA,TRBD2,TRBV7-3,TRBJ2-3,CASSLGLAPSTDTQYF,TGTGCCAGCAGCCTCGGACTAGCGCCGAGCACAGATACGCAGTATTTT
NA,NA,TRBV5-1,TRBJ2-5,CASSQTGHGETQYF,TGCGCCAGCAGCCAGACAGGTCACGGAGAGACCCAGTACTTC
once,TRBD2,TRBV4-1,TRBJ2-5,CASSQVAGVSETQYF,TGCGCCAGCAGCCAAGTAGCGGGAGTGAGTGAGACCCAGTACTTC
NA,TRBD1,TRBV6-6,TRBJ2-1,CASSSQGATEQFF,TGTGCCAGCAGTTCGCAGGGGGCAACTGAGCAGTTCTTC
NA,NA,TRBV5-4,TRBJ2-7,CASSLDWGRYEQYF,TGTGCCAGCAGCTTGGACTGGGGGCGCTACGAGCAGTACTTC
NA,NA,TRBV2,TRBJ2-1,CASSEALGGGEQFF,TGTGCCAGCAGTGAAGCGCTTGGGGGCGGCGAGCAGTTCTTC
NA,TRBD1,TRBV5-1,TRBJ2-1,CASSLTHARTGPYNEQFF,TGCGCCAGCAGCTTGACCCATGCCCGGACAGGGCCTTACAATGAGCAGTTCTTC
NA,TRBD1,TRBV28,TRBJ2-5,CASSGTGDLETQYF,TGTGCCAGCAGCGGGACAGGGGATTTGGAGACCCAGTACTTC
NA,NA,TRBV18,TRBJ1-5,CASSPSGPRGPQHF,TGTGCCAGCTCACCCAGCGGGCCGCGTGGGCCCCAGCATTTT
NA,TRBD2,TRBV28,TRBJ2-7,CASRAGASRATYEQYF,TGTGCCAGCAGGGCGGGAGCGTCGCGGGCGACCTACGAGCAGTACTTC
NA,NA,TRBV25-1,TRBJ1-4,CASSDRGVGNEKLFF,TGTGCCAGCAGTGACAGGGGAGTGGGGAACGAAAAACTGTTTTTT
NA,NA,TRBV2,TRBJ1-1,CARGRGTAEAFF,TGTGCCAGAGGACGGGGGACGGCTGAAGCTTTCTTT
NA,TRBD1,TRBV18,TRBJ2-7,CASSEGGQGFYEQYF,TGTGCCAGCTCAGAGGGGGGACAGGGGTTCTACGAGCAGTACTTC
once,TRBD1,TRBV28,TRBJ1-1,CASSLRGRGTEAFF,TGTGCCAGCAGTCTGAGGGGGCGGGGGACTGAAGCTTTCTTT
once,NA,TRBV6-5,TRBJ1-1,CASRGPNTEAFF,TGTGCCAGCAGGGGGCCCAACACTGAAGCTTTCTTT
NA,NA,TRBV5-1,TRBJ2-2,CASRVGTTNTGELFF,TGCGCCAGCAGAGTGGGCACTACGAACACCGGGGAGCTGTTTTTT
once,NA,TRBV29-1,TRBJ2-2,CSVEEYSTSSTGELFF,TGCAGCGTTGAAGAATACAGCACCTCGAGCACCGGGGAGCTGTTTTTT
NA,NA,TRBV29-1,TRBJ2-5,CSVTEGMETQYF,TGCAGCGTGACAGAAGGAATGGAGACCCAGTACTTC
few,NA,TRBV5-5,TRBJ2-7,CASSLATGLNEQYF,TGTGCCAGCAGCTTGGCCACGGGGCTCAACGAGCAGTACTTC
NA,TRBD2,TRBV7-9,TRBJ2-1,CASSLTPTSGRTYNEQFF,TGTGCCAGCAGCCTTACTCCTACTAGCGGGAGGACCTACAATGAGCAGTTCTTC
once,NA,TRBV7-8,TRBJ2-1,CASSLGLGNEQFF,TGTGCCAGCAGCTTAGGATTGGGGAATGAGCAGTTCTTC
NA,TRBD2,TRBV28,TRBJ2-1,CASPPSGKGNEQFF,TGTGCCAGCCCCCCCAGCGGGAAGGGCAATGAGCAGTTCTTC
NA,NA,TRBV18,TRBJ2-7,CASSVEGRRGYEQYF,TGTGCCAGCTCAGTGGAGGGGCGCAGGGGATACGAGCAGTACTTC
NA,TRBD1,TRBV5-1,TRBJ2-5,CASSLGGTGLWGQETQYF,TGCGCCAGCAGCTTGGGTGGGACAGGATTGTGGGGGCAAGAGACCCAGTACTTC
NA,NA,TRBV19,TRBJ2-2,CASRLLPGGPTGELFF,TGTGCCAGTAGACTCCTTCCTGGAGGGCCCACCGGGGAGCTGTTTTTT
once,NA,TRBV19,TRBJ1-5,CASTKLYSNQPQHF,TGTGCCAGTACTAAACTTTATAGCAATCAGCCCCAGCATTTT
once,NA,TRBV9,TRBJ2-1,CASSVGGPPGHEQFF,TGTGCCAGCAGCGTAGGGGGGCCCCCTGGCCATGAGCAGTTCTTC
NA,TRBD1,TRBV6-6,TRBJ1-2,CASSHQQGGNYGYTF,TGTGCCAGCAGTCACCAACAGGGGGGAAACTATGGCTACACCTTC
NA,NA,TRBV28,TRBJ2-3,CASSPPETVTQYF,TGTGCCAGCAGTCCACCGGAGACAGTTACGCAGTATTTT
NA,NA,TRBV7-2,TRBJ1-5,CASSLDLWEEDQPQHF,TGTGCCAGCAGCTTAGACCTTTGGGAAGAGGATCAGCCCCAGCATTTT
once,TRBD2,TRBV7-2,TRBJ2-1,CASAWGGRPNEQFF,TGTGCCAGCGCCTGGGGCGGGAGGCCCAATGAGCAGTTCTTC
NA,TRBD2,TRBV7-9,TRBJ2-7,CASSPGASGAYEQYF,TGTGCCAGCAGCCCCGGGGCTAGCGGTGCCTACGAGCAGTACTTC
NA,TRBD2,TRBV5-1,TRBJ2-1,CASSLIAGNEQFF,TGCGCCAGCAGCTTAATAGCGGGAAATGAGCAGTTCTTC
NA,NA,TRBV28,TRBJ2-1,CASTLPRVDEQFF,TGTGCCAGCACCCTACCCAGGGTAGATGAGCAGTTCTTC
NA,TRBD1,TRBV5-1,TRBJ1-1,CASSGGTGAFEAFF,TGCGCCAGCAGCGGCGGGACAGGGGCTTTTGAAGCTTTCTTT
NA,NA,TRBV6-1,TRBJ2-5,CASSGGSGETQYF,TGTGCCAGCAGTGGGGGAAGTGGAGAGACCCAGTACTTC
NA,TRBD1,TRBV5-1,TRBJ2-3,CASSSTGITDTQYF,TGCGCCAGCAGCTCGACAGGGATCACAGATACGCAGTATTTT
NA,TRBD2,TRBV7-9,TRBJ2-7,CASSLLAGGSSYEQYF,TGTGCCAGCAGCTTATTAGCGGGAGGCAGCTCCTACGAGCAGTACTTC
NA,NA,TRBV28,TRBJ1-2,CASRTEVNYGYTF,TGTGCCAGCAGGACCGAAGTTAACTATGGCTACACCTTC
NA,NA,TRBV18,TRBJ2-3,CASSPRGRDTQYF,TGTGCCAGCTCACCACGCGGCCGAGATACGCAGTATTTT
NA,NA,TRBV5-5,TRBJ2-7,CASSRGTVSSYEQYF,TGTGCCAGCAGCCGCGGGACAGTATCCTCCTACGAGCAGTACTTC
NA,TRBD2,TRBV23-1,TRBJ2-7,CASSQVKWREGTYEQYF,TGCGCCAGCAGTCAAGTTAAATGGCGGGAGGGCACCTACGAGCAGTACTTC
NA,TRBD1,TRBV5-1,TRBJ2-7,CASSTQQGAYEQYF,TGCGCCAGCAGCACCCAACAGGGGGCCTACGAGCAGTACTTC
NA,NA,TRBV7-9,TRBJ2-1,CASSPGNEQFF,TGTGCCAGCAGCCCTGGCAATGAGCAGTTCTTC
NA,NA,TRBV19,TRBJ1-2,CASSRDGRINYGYTF,TGTGCCAGTAGTCGGGACGGACGGATTAACTATGGCTACACCTTC
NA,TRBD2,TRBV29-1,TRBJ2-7,CSVGLAGPYEQYF,TGCAGCGTTGGACTAGCGGGACCCTACGAGCAGTACTTC